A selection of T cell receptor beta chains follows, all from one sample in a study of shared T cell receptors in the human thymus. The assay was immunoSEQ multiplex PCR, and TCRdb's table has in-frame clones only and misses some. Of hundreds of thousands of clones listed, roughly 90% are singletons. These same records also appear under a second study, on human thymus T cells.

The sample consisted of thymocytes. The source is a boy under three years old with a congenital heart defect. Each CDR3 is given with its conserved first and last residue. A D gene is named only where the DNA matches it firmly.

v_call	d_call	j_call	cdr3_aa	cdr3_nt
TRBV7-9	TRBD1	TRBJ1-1	CASSSGTGTVTEAFF	TGTGCCAGCAGCTCCGGGACAGGGACGGTAACTGAAGCTTTCTTT
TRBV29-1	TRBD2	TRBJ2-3	CSVGTSAFTDTQYF	TGCAGCGTCGGGACTAGCGCCTTCACAGATACGCAGTATTTT
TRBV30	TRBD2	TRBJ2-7	CAWSGGGPITHEQYF	TGTGCCTGGAGTGGCGGGGGACCGATCACCCACGAGCAGTACTTC
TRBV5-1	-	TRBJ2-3	CASSLVPTTSTDTQYF	TGCGCCAGCAGCTTGGTCCCGACGACTAGCACAGATACGCAGTATTTT
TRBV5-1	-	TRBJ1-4	CASSPNTYATNEKLFF	TGCGCCAGCAGCCCTAATACCTATGCAACTAATGAAAAACTGTTTTTT
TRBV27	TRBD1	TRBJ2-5	CASSSRDRGGETQYF	TGTGCCAGCAGTTCCCGGGACAGGGGGGGAGAGACCCAGTACTTC
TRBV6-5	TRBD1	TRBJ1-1	CASSYSGTGNTEAFF	TGTGCCAGCAGTTACTCGGGGACAGGGAACACTGAAGCTTTCTTT
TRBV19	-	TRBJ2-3	CASRPGLGTDTQYF	TGTGCCAGTAGGCCGGGACTGGGGACAGATACGCAGTATTTT
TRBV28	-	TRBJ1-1	CASSPRREGTEAFF	TGTGCCAGCAGTCCACGTCGGGAGGGCACTGAAGCTTTCTTT
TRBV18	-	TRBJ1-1	CASSAANTEAFF	TGTGCCAGCTCAGCGGCGAACACTGAAGCTTTCTTT
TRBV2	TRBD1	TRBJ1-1	CASSEEGQENTEAFF	TGCGCCAGCAGTGAAGAGGGACAGGAGAACACTGAAGCTTTCTTT
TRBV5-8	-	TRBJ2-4	CASSCRGLNIQYF	TGTGCCAGCAGCTGCCGAGGATTAAACATTCAGTACTTC
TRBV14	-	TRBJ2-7	CASSQVDTADYEQYF	TGTGCCAGCAGCCAAGTTGACACAGCAGACTACGAGCAGTACTTC
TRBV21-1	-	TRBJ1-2	CASSKNRARSNYTF	TGTGCCAGCAGCAAAAACAGGGCCCGAAGTAACTACACCTTC
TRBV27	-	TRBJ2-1	CASSFIVRNEQFF	TGTGCCAGCAGTTTCATAGTGAGGAATGAGCAGTTCTTC
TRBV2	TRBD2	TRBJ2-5	CASSLRLAGERETQYF	TGTGCCAGCAGTTTAAGACTAGCGGGAGAGCGGGAGACCCAGTACTTC
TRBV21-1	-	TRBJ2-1	CASSNSAAPHYNEQFF	TGTGCCAGCAGCAACTCGGCGGCTCCTCACTACAATGAGCAGTTCTTC
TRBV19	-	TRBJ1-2	CASTSKLRTASYGYTF	TGTGCCAGTACCTCCAAGCTTAGGACAGCTAGCTATGGCTACACCTTC
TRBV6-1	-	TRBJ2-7	CATSPRELREQYF	TGTGCCACCTCACCCCGCGAGCTCCGCGAGCAGTACTTC
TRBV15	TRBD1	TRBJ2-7	CATSRGDREHEQYF	TGTGCCACGAGCAGGGGGGACAGGGAGCACGAGCAGTACTTC
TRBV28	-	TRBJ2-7	CASSLSSSETASSYEQYF	TGTGCCAGCAGTTTGTCTTCTTCCGAGACAGCCTCCTCCTACGAGCAGTACTTC